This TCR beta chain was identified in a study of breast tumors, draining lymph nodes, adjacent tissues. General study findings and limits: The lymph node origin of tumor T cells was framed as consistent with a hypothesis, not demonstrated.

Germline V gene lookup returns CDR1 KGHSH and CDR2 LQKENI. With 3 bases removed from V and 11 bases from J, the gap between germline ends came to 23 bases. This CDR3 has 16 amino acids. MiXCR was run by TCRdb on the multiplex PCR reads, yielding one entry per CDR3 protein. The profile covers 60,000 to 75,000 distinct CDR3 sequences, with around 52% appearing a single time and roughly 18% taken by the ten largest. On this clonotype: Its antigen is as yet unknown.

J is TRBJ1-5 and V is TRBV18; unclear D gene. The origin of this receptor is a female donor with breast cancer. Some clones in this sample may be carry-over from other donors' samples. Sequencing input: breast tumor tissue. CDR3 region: CASSPYPGSKEKAQHF. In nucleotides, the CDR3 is TGTGCCAGCTCACCCTACCCTGGGAGCAAAGAGAAAGCCCAGCATTTT.